These 24 T cell receptor beta chains share one sample of origin, sequenced in a study of OX40 agonist ivuxolimab in advanced cancers. Measured with immunoSEQ multiplex PCR; TCRdb has only the in-frame clones, and not every one. This sample has around 79,000 clones; 88% occur once, and the top ten carry around 4.3%. This material consisted of CD4+ or CD8+ T cells sorted from blood, taken in a trial of the OX40 agonist ivuxolimab. Receptor source: an adult with an advanced solid tumor such as melanoma, head and neck, liver or kidney cancer.

This clone has a single count. The gene calls are TRBV11-2 and TRBJ2-7; 7 bases are a match to TRBD2. Germline V gives CDR1 SGHAT, CDR2 FQNNGV. With 3 bases clipped from V and 1 base from J, the junction kept 3 bases outside the gene matches. This CDR3 comprises 14 residues. CDR3: CASSLRRESYEQYF. CDR3 nucleotide sequence: TGTGCCAGCAGCTTGCGGCGGGAGTCCTACGAGCAGTACTTC.

This chain uses TRBV19 with TRBJ2-5, with unresolved D. Germline-derived CDR1 and CDR2 are LNHDA and SQIVND (reference sequence). Trimming left V 5 bases short and J 2 bases short, with 21 bases between. The CDR3 length is 17 residues. CDR3 sequence: CASSPTRMAVGQETQYF. The DNA for the CDR3 is TGTGCCAGTAGTCCTACTCGGATGGCGGTGGGGCAAGAGACCCAGTACTTC.

The chain is built from TRBV6-5 and TRBJ1-1; weak D call: TRBD1 (5 bases). This CDR3 is built from 14 residues. The germline V and J ends were trimmed by 5 bases and 5 bases, with 15 bases remaining between them. Per germline, CDR1 MNHEY and CDR2 SVGAGI. The CDR3 sequence is CASSHDKGPTEAFF. CDR3 nucleotides: TGTGCCAGCAGTCACGACAAGGGGCCGACTGAAGCTTTCTTT.

This chain connects TRBV5-1 to TRBJ2-7; 9 positions agree with TRBD1. From germline, CDR1 is SGHRS and CDR2 YFSETQ. The CDR3 extends over 12 amino acids. J lost 9 bases, V lost 3 bases, and 4 bases had no gene match. The CDR3 DNA sequence: TGCGCCAGCAGCTCGGGACAGGGCCTGCAGTACTTC. It translates to CASSSGQGLQYF. Drawing the rest from reference TRBV5-1 and TRBJ2-7, the complete variable domain is KAGVTQTPRYLIKTRGQQVTLSCSPISGHRSVSWYQQTPGQGLQFLFEYFSETQRNKGNFPGRFSGRQFSNSRSEMNVSTLELGDSALYLCASSSGQGLQYFGPGTRLTVT.

The gene calls are TRBV19 and TRBJ2-5, with D tentatively TRBD2 (6 bases). V gave up 6 bases and J gave up 6 bases, with 17 bases separating them. The CDR3 runs 14 residues. Per germline, CDR1 LNHDA and CDR2 SQIVND (reference sequence). This CDR3 reads CASSQSGGSKTQYF. DNA of the CDR3: TGTGCCAGTAGCCAAAGTGGGGGGTCAAAGACCCAGTACTTC.

The chain couples TRBV7-9 to TRBJ2-5, with TRBD2 as a possible D gene (6 bases). The germline V gene has CDR1 SEHNR and CDR2 FQNEAQ (reference sequence). V gave up 5 bases and J gave up 11 bases, with 12 bases separating them. There are 11 residues in the CDR3. The CDR3 sequence: CASSANREQYF. CDR3 in DNA: TGTGCCAGCAGCGCCAACCGGGAGCAGTACTTC.

The J gene is TRBJ2-5, the V gene TRBV4-1; D is unresolved. The assigned J gene may be wrong: the sequence end matches TRBJ2-7 better. The germline CDR1 and CDR2 sequences are MGHRA and YSYEKL. The CDR3 sequence is 16 residues long. The CDR3 DNA sequence: TGCGCCAGCAGCCAAGATTCGGGTAGCCCTGACTACGAGCAGTACTTC. It specifies CASSQDSGSPDYEQYF.

V and J are TRBV6-5 and TRBJ1-4; 8 bases match TRBD1. In germline, CDR1 is MNHEY, CDR2 SVGAGI. The V gene end was trimmed by 4 bases and the J gene end by 4 bases; junction bases not matched to a gene: 8. This CDR3 comprises 16 residues. The CDR3 region is CASSSLGQGSNEKLFF. The CDR3 bases are TGTGCCAGCAGTTCTCTCGGACAGGGCAGTAATGAAAAACTGTTTTTT.

This CDR3 reads CASTESGSKSPFF. The CDR3 nucleotides are TGTGCCAGCACCGAAAGCGGGTCTAAGTCCCCGTTCTTC. The chain has TRBV6-1 and TRBJ2-1, with a possible D match to TRBD2 (6 bases). Trimming removed 7 bases at V and 15 bases at J, with 22 bases between. Germline CDR1 reads MNHNS; CDR2 reads SASEGT. CDR3 length: 13 residues.

In regard to this clone: One end of the junction is discordant with germline, which a read error may explain. The J gene is TRBJ2-3, the V gene TRBV6-1, with 8 positions matching TRBD2. This CDR3 has 16 amino acids. Germline V lookup: CDR1 MNHNS, CDR2 SASEGT. CDR3 coding DNA: TGTGCCATCAGTGAGTTCGGAGGACTAGCTGGAGATACGCAGTATTTT. Its protein is CAISEFGGLAGDTQYF.

The rearrangement links TRBV27 to TRBJ1-6, with D unclear. Trimming removed 3 bases from V and 10 bases from J, with 10 bases in between. Germline values: CDR1 MNHEY, CDR2 SMNVEV (reference sequence). CDR3 length equals 13 residues. CDR3 nucleotide sequence: TGTGCCAGCAGTTTTTCCTTTGAGTCACCCCTCCACTTT. Its protein product is CASSFSFESPLHF.

The chain uses TRBV6-5 and TRBJ1-5, with 8 nucleotides matching TRBD1. The CDR3 length is 14 residues. Germline trimming cut 7 bases from V and 7 bases from J; bases unmatched to any gene: 9. The germline V gene has CDR1 MNHEY and CDR2 SVGAGI. CDR3 protein: CASKRLTGEQPQHF. The CDR3 DNA sequence: TGTGCCAGCAAAAGGTTGACAGGGGAACAGCCCCAGCATTTT.

The chain uses TRBV6-1 and TRBJ2-7; tentatively, D is TRBD2 (6 bases). The length of the CDR3 is 14 residues. Trimming removed 7 bases at V and 0 bases at J, with 13 bases between. The germline CDR1 and CDR2 sequences are MNHNS and SASEGT. Here the CDR3 reads CASTSSVDSYEQYF. DNA of the CDR3: TGTGCCAGCACTTCTAGCGTCGACTCCTACGAGCAGTACTTC.

The CDR3 nucleotides are TGTGCCAGCAGCCAAGAAACTAGCGAAAACACCGGGGAGCTGTTTTTT. Amino acids: CASSQETSENTGELFF. The chain couples TRBV4-2 to TRBJ2-2; 7 nucleotides agree with TRBD2. This CDR3 contains 16 residues. After removal of 0 bases from V and 2 bases from J, the junction contained 3 bases not matched to a gene. Germline V gene lookup returns CDR1 LGHNA and CDR2 YNFKEQ.

The J gene is TRBJ2-2, the V gene TRBV5-4; D possibly corresponds to TRBD2 (6 bases). CDR1 is SGHNT, CDR2 YYREEE, per germline (reference sequence). CDR3 length: 15 amino acids. The ends were cut back, 0 bases at V and 2 bases at J, with 8 bases in the middle. The CDR3 sequence is CASSLVAANTGELFF. CDR3 nucleotide sequence: TGTGCCAGCAGCTTGGTAGCGGCAAACACCGGGGAGCTGTTTTTT.

This chain links TRBV6-1 with TRBJ2-5, with D perhaps TRBD1 (5 bases). CDR1 MNHNS and CDR2 SASEGT come from the germline V gene. The CDR3 loop spans 14 amino acids. V was cut by 4 bases and J by 5 bases, with 14 bases left in between. The CDR3: CASSGNSGCETQYF. CDR3 nucleotides: TGTGCCAGCAGTGGGAACTCAGGGTGCGAGACCCAGTACTTC.

This chain links TRBV2 with TRBJ2-3, with 9 nucleotides matching TRBD2. The CDR3 covers 15 residues. Germline lookup yields CDR1 SNHLY and CDR2 FYNNEI. V was clipped by 7 bases and J by 4 bases; unmatched bases: 9. The CDR3 DNA reads TGTGCCAGCACCCCTAGCGGGATTGACCCAGATACGCAGTATTTT. This translates into CASTPSGIDPDTQYF. The full variable domain, completed using reference TRBV2 and TRBJ2-3, is EPEVTQTPSHQVTQMGQEVILRCVPISNHLYFYWYRQILGQKVEFLVSFYNNEISEKSEIFDDQFSVERPDGSNFTLKIRSTKLEDSAMYFCASTPSGIDPDTQYFGPGTRLTVL.

The V gene is TRBV27, the J gene TRBJ1-2; tentative D call: TRBD1 (6 bases). The germline V gene encodes CDR1 MNHEY and CDR2 SMNVEV (reference sequence). V was clipped by 6 bases and J by 6 bases, with 23 bases between them. CDR3 length: 16 residues. CDR3 loop: CASSRSGGSGGHGYTF. Written as DNA, the CDR3 is TGTGCCAGCAGCCGATCGGGGGGCAGTGGAGGGCATGGCTACACCTTC.

The chain uses TRBV5-4 and TRBJ2-5; D is possibly TRBD1 (6 bases). CDR1 is SGHNT, CDR2 YYREEE, per germline (reference sequence). There are 15 residues in the CDR3. Trimming cost V 0 bases and J 5 bases, with 14 bases left between them. This chain's CDR3 is CASSLAGGNPETQYF. For the CDR3, the DNA is TGTGCCAGCAGCTTGGCTGGGGGCAATCCGGAGACCCAGTACTTC.

The chain recombines TRBV18 with TRBJ2-5, with D tentatively TRBD1 (6 bases). Germline-derived CDR1 and CDR2 are KGHSH and LQKENI. Trimming pared 8 bases from V and 2 bases from J, leaving 15 bases between. CDR3 length: 14 amino acids. The CDR3 DNA follows: TGTGCCAGCCTCCAGCTGGGGGCTCAAGAGACCCAGTACTTC. Its protein is CASLQLGAQETQYF.

The chain couples TRBV5-1 to TRBJ2-1, with D tentatively TRBD2 (6 bases). Looked up from germline, CDR1 is SGHRS and CDR2 is YFSETQ. Trimming removed 1 base at V and 5 bases at J, with 13 bases between. CDR3 size: 15 residues. CDR3 sequence: CASSLSVAADNEQFF. The CDR3 DNA is TGCGCCAGCAGCTTGTCGGTAGCGGCGGACAATGAGCAGTTCTTC.

The chain joins TRBV28 to TRBJ2-5; no clear D gene. V was cut by 5 bases and J by 11 bases, with 15 bases left in between. CDR3 length: 12 amino acids. Germline V gives CDR1 MDHEN, CDR2 SYDVKM. CDR3 nucleotides: TGTGCCAGCAGTGCGCGTTTGGCCTCACAGTACTTC. Encoded protein: CASSARLASQYF.

The V and J genes are TRBV7-2 and TRBJ2-7; 8 nucleotides line up with TRBD2. Trimming cost V 4 bases and J 3 bases; bases outside gene matches: 5. The CDR3 has 14 residues. Germline values: CDR1 SGHTA, CDR2 FQGNSA. The CDR3 region has the DNA TGTGCCAGCAGCTCCGAACGGGGGGGCTACGAGCAGTACTTC. It translates to CASSSERGGYEQYF. Full variable domain (missing parts from reference TRBV7-2 and TRBJ2-7): GAGVSQSPSNKVTEKGKDVELRCDPISGHTALYWYRQSLGQGLEFLIYFQGNSAPDKSGLPSDRFSAERTGGSVSTLTIQRTQQEDSAVYLCASSSERGGYEQYFGPGTRLTVT.

The chain carries TRBV18 and TRBJ2-2; 8 bases line up with TRBD1. Germline assignment: CDR1 KGHSH and CDR2 LQKENI. The CDR3 contains 16 residues. The ends lost 3 bases at V and 1 base at J; junction bases unmatched: 4. In DNA form, the CDR3 reads TGTGCCAGCTCACCTCAGGGGGCCGGGAACACCGGGGAGCTGTTTTTT. Translation: CASSPQGAGNTGELFF.